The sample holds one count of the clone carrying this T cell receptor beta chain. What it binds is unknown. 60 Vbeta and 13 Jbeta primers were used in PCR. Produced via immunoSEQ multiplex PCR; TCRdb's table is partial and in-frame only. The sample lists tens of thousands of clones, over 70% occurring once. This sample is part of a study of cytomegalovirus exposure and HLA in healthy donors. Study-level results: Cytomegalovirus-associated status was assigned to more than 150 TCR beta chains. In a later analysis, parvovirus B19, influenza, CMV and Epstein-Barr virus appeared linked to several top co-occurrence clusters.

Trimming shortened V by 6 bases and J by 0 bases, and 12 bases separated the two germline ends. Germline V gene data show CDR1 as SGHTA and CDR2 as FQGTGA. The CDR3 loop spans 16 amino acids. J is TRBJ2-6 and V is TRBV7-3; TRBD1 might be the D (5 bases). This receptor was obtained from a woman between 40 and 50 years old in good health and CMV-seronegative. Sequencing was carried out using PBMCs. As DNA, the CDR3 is TGTGCCAGCAGGTCGGACACCCCCTCTGGGGCCAACGTCCTGACTTTC. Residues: CASRSDTPSGANVLTF.